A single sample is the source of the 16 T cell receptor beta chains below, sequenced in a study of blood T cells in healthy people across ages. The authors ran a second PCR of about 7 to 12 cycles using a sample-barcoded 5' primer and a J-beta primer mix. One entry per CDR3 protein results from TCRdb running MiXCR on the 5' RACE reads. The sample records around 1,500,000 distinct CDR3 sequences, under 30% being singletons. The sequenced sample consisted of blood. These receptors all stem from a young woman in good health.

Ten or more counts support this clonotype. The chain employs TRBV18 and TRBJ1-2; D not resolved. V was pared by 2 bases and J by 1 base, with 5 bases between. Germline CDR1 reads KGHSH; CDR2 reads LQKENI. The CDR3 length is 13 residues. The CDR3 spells CASSPTDNYGYTF. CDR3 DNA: TGTGCCAGCTCACCAACAGATAACTATGGCTACACCTTC. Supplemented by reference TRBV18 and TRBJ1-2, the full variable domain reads NAGVMQNPRHLVRRRGQEARLRCSPMKGHSHVYWYRQLPEEGLKFMVYLQKENIIDESGMPKERFSAEFPKEGPSILRIQQVVRGDSAAYFCASSPTDNYGYTFGSGTRLTVV.

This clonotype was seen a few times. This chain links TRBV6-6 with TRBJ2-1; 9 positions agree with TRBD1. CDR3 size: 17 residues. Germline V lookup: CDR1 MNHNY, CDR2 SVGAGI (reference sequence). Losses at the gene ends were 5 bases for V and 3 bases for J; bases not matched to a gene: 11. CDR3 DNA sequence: TGTGCCAGCAGTACCACAGGGGGCCGGGACAGCTACAATGAGCAGTTCTTC. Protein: CASSTTGGRDSYNEQFF.

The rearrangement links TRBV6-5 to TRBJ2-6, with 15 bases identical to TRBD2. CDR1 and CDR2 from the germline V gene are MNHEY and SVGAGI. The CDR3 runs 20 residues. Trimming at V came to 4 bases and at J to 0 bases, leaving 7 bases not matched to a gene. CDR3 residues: CASSSPGLAGGRSGANVLTF. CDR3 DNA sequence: TGTGCCAGCAGTTCTCCGGGACTAGCGGGGGGCCGCTCTGGGGCCAACGTCCTGACTTTC.

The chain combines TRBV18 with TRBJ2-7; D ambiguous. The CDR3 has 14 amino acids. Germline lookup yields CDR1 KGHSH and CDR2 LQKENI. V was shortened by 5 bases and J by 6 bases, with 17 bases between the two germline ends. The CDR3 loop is CASSSNPRSGEQYF. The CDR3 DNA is TGTGCCAGCTCATCAAATCCCAGGAGTGGCGAGCAGTACTTC.

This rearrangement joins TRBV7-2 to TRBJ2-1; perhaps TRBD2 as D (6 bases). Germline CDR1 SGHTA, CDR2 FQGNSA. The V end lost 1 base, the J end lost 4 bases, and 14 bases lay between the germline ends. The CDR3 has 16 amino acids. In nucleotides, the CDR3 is TGTGCCAGCAGCTTAGGGCGGGGCCCAGGGTACAATGAGCAGTTCTTC. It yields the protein CASSLGRGPGYNEQFF.

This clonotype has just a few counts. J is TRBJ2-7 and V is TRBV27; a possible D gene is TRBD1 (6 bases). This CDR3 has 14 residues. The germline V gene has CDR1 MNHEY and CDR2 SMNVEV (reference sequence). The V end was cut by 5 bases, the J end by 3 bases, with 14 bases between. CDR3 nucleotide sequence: TGTGCCAGCAGTCCAAGACAGGTGAACTACGAGCAGTACTTC. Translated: CASSPRQVNYEQYF.

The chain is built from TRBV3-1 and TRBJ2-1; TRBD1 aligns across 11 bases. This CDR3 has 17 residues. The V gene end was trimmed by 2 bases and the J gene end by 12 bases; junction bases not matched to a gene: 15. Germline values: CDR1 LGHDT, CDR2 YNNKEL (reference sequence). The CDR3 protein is CASSQRYSDRGHKRQFF. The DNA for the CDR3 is TGTGCCAGCAGCCAAAGGTACTCGGACAGGGGGCATAAGAGGCAGTTCTTC.

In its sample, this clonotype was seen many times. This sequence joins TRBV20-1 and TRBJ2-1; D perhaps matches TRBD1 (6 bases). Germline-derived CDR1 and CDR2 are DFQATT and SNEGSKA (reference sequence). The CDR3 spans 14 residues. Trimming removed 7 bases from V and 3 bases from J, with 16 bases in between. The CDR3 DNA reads TGCAGTGTTTTCCGGGACACCAGCTACAATGAGCAGTTCTTC. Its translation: CSVFRDTSYNEQFF.

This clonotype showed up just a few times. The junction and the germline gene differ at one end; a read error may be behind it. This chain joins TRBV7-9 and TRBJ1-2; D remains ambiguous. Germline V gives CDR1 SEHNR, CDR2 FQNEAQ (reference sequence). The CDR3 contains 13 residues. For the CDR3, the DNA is TGTGCCAGCAGTTTAGGCAGCCATGTGGGCTACACCTTC. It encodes CASSLGSHVGYTF. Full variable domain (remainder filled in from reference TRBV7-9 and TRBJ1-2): DTGVSQNPRHKITKRGQNVTFRCDPISEHNRLYWYRQTLGQGPEFLTYFQNEAQLEKSRLLSDRFSAERPKGSFSTLEIQRTEQGDSAMYLCASSLGSHVGYTFGSGTRLTVV.

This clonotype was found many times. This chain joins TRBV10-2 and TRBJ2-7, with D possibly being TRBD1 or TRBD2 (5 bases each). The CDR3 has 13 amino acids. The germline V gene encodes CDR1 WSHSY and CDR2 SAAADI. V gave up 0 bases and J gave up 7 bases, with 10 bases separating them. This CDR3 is CASSESLGREQYF. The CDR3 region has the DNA TGCGCCAGCAGTGAGTCACTGGGACGGGAGCAGTACTTC.

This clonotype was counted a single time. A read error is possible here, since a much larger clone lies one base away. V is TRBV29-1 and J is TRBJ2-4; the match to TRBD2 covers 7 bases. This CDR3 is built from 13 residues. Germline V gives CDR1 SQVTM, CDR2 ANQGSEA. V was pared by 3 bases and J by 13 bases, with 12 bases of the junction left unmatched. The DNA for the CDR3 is TGCAGCGTTGATTCTAGCGGAAACAATGAGCAGTACTTC. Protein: CSVDSSGNNEQYF.

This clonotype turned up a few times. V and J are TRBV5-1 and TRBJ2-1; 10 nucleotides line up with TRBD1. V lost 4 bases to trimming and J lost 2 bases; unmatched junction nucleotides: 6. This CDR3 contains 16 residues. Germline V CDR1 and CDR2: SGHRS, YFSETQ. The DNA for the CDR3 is TGCGCCAGCAGCCCGGGACAGGGGTCTCCCTACAATGAGCAGTTCTTC. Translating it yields CASSPGQGSPYNEQFF.

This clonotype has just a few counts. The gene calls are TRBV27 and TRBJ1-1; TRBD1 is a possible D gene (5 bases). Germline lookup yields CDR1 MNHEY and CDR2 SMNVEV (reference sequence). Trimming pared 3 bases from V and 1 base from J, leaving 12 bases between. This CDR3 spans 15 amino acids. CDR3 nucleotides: TGTGCCAGCAGTTTGGGCGGAGGGACGAACACTGAAGCTTTCTTT. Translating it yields CASSLGGGTNTEAFF.

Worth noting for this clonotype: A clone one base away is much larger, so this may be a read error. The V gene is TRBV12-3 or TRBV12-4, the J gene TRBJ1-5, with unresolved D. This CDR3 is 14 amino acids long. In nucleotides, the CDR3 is TGTGCCTGCAGTTTAAGGAGGGCTAATCAGCCCCAGCATTTT. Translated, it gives CACSLRRANQPQHF.

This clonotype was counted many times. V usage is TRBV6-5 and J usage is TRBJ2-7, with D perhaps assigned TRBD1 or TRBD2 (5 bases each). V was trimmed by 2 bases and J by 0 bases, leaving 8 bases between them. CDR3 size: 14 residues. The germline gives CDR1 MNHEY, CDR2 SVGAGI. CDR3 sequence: CASSYGTDSYEQYF. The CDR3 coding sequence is TGTGCCAGCAGTTACGGGACCGACTCCTACGAGCAGTACTTC.

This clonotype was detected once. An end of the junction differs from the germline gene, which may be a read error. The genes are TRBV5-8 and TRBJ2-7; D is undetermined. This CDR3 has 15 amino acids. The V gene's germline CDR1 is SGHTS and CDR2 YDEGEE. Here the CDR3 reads CASSLELRLSYEQYF. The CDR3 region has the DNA TGCGCCAGCAGCTTGGAACTGCGGCTTTCCTACGAGCAGTACTTC.